One T cell receptor (beta chain) is described in this entry. Its antigen is unidentified. V lost 0 bases to trimming and J lost 7 bases, with 14 bases between them. This CDR3 has 14 amino acids. The V gene's germline CDR1 is SGDLS and CDR2 YYNGEE. This entry comes from a study of T cell responses to AZD1222 COVID-19 vaccine. Study background: Second-dose intervals of approximately 4 or approximately 12 weeks were pooled. Study results and limitations: Targets within unmutated variant regions were reportedly found for nearly half of spike-specific TCRs. Just a handful of AZD1222 recipients tested seropositive at baseline. The span of vaccine-associated CD4 TCRs extended across spike, with dominance at 160-218 and 743-854.

Produced via immunoSEQ multiplex PCR; TCRdb's table is partial and in-frame only. Of 150,000 to 200,000 clones in the sample, approximately 93% are singletons; the top ten hold roughly 1%. Sequences were derived from peripheral blood, sampled on day 0 of AZD1222 vaccination. The V gene is TRBV9, the J gene TRBJ2-7; D is unresolved. The TCR comes from an adult in good health. The CDR3 protein is CASSVAPVGREQYF. The CDR3 DNA sequence: TGTGCCAGCAGCGTAGCCCCGGTCGGAAGGGAGCAGTACTTC.